The 31 T cell receptor beta chains below come from one sample, sequenced in a study of shared T cell receptors in the human thymus. Sequencing was performed with immunoSEQ multiplex PCR; in TCRdb, only in-frame clones are kept and a portion is missing. The sample consists of 600,000 or so clones, 70% to 90% of them appearing once. These data were also reused for a study on human thymus T cells.

Sequencing was done on a sample of thymocytes. The receptors originated from a boy under two years old with a congenital heart defect.

This clone was recorded only once. The chain uses TRBV4-1 and TRBJ2-7; D possibly corresponds to TRBD1 (6 bases). CDR3 length equals 17 residues. V was trimmed by 0 bases and J by 3 bases, leaving 18 bases between them. The germline gives CDR1 MGHRA, CDR2 YSYEKL. The CDR3 sequence is CASSQDPGTILLYEQYF. CDR3 nucleotides: TGCGCCAGCAGCCAAGACCCCGGGACAATCCTACTCTACGAGCAGTACTTC.

V and J are TRBV25-1 and TRBJ2-1, with 7 positions matching TRBD2. The J segment lost 9 bases and the V segment lost 2 bases, leaving 7 bases of the junction unmatched. This CDR3 spans 14 amino acids. Germline CDR1 and CDR2: MGHDK and SYGVNS. Written as DNA, the CDR3 is TGTGCCAGCAGTGAAGGGGGGGAGGTAGCTGAGCAGTTCTTC. It is translated as CASSEGGEVAEQFF.

This clone has only one observation. V usage is TRBV28 and J usage is TRBJ1-5, with 7 bases that match TRBD1. The CDR3 covers 15 residues. Germline V gives CDR1 MDHEN, CDR2 SYDVKM. The V and J ends lost 5 bases and 4 bases, in that order; junction bases with no gene match: 8. CDR3 nucleotide sequence: TGTGCCAGCAGTCGGACAGGATCCGATAATCAGCCCCAGCATTTT. It codes for CASSRTGSDNQPQHF.

This chain uses TRBV7-8 with TRBJ1-1, with D tentatively TRBD1 (6 bases). There are 13 residues in the CDR3. The V end was cut by 5 bases, the J end by 6 bases, with 13 bases between. The germline gives CDR1 SGHVS, CDR2 FQNEAQ. CDR3 coding DNA: TGTGCCAGCAGCCCTCCGGGACACCCTGAAGCTTTCTTT. Residues: CASSPPGHPEAFF. The entire variable domain, with the rest obtained from reference TRBV7-8 and TRBJ1-1, is as follows: GAGVSQSPRYKVAKRGQDVALRCDPISGHVSLFWYQQALGQGPEFLTYFQNEAQLDKSGLPSDRFFAERPEGSVSTLKIQRTQQEDSAVYLCASSPPGHPEAFFGQGTRLTVV.

This clone has only a few counts. The CDR3 here is CASSTRGLGTYGYTF. CDR3 nucleotides: TGTGCCAGCAGCACTCGGGGACTCGGTACCTATGGCTACACCTTC. This chain links TRBV5-5 with TRBJ1-2, with D perhaps TRBD1 (5 bases). The CDR3 is made up of 15 amino acids. Germline CDR1 reads SGHKS; CDR2 reads YYEKEE (reference sequence). V dropped 4 bases and J dropped 4 bases, with 17 bases sitting between them. The full variable domain, with the rest looked up from reference TRBV5-5 and TRBJ1-2, is DAGVTQSPTHLIKTRGQQVTLRCSPISGHKSVSWYQQVLGQGPQFIFQYYEKEERGRGNFPDRFSARQFPNYSSELNVNALLLGDSALYLCASSTRGLGTYGYTFGSGTRLTVV.

The gene calls are TRBV28 and TRBJ2-1; 7 nucleotides match TRBD2. V lost 5 bases and J lost 9; bases outside the gene matches: 7. Germline CDR1 MDHEN, CDR2 SYDVKM. This CDR3 has 13 residues. The CDR3 DNA sequence: TGTGCCAGCAGTAGGGCGGGAGTCCCTGAGCAGTTCTTC. The encoded protein is CASSRAGVPEQFF.

The gene calls are TRBV28 and TRBJ2-7, with a weak D call TRBD2 (7 bases). CDR3 length equals 14 residues. In germline, CDR1 is MDHEN, CDR2 SYDVKM. Deletions cut 5 bases from V and 2 bases from J, with 13 bases between. The CDR3 sequence is CASSPGGATYEQYF. The CDR3 bases are TGTGCCAGCAGTCCTGGGGGGGCTACCTACGAGCAGTACTTC.

The chain carries TRBV27 and TRBJ2-7, with TRBD2 matching 8 bases. The CDR3 runs to 15 residues. V trimming: 6 bases; J trimming: 4 bases; junction bases outside the gene matches: 11. Germline values: CDR1 MNHEY, CDR2 SMNVEV (reference sequence). For the CDR3, the DNA is TGTGCCAGCAGGAACATAGCGGGAACCCTATACGAGCAGTACTTC. Residues: CASRNIAGTLYEQYF.

The chain joins TRBV7-8 to TRBJ1-1; no reliable D call. Deletions cut 6 bases from V and 7 bases from J, with 12 bases between. Germline CDR1 is SGHVS and CDR2 is FQNEAQ. The CDR3 consists of 12 residues. The CDR3 sequence is CASSSPDCEAFF. The CDR3 region has the DNA TGTGCCAGCAGTTCTCCGGACTGTGAAGCTTTCTTT.

The V gene is TRBV5-4, the J gene TRBJ2-2; 14 nucleotides align to TRBD2. This CDR3 comprises 19 residues. Trimming cost V 4 bases and J 0 bases; bases outside gene matches: 8. CDR1 is SGHNT, CDR2 YYREEE, per germline (reference sequence). The CDR3 DNA is TGTGCCAGCAGCACGGGACTAGCGGGAGTTACCGCGAACACCGGGGAGCTGTTTTTT. Translation: CASSTGLAGVTANTGELFF.

CDR3 in amino acids: CASSARRGVSNQPQHF. CDR3 DNA: TGTGCCAGCAGTGCTCGTCGGGGAGTTAGCAATCAGCCCCAGCATTTT. V gene TRBV27 combines with J gene TRBJ1-5; unclear D gene. V was cut by 5 bases and J by 0 bases, with 14 bases left in between. CDR3 length: 16 amino acids. CDR1 and CDR2 from the germline V gene are MNHEY and SMNVEV (reference sequence).

The table lists this clone with a count of one. The chain uses TRBV28 and TRBJ2-7, with D possibly TRBD1 on 6 matching bases. The germline V gene encodes CDR1 MDHEN and CDR2 SYDVKM. Trimming took 4 bases from V and 1 from J, leaving 17 bases between them. This CDR3 is built from 16 residues. The CDR3, as DNA: TGTGCCAGCAGTTCCCACTACAGGGAAGAGTCCTACGAGCAGTACTTC. It specifies CASSSHYREESYEQYF.

J is TRBJ2-3 and V is TRBV5-1, with TRBD1 identical over 8 bases. The trim removed 2 bases at V and 2 bases at J, leaving 4 bases unmatched. The germline gives CDR1 SGHRS, CDR2 YFSETQ. The CDR3 runs to 15 residues. For the CDR3, the DNA is TGCGCCAGCAGCTTTACAGGGGGGAACACAGATACGCAGTATTTT. Protein: CASSFTGGNTDTQYF.

This chain joins TRBV11-3 and TRBJ2-7; a possible D gene is TRBD1 (6 bases). Germline CDR1 and CDR2: SGHNT and YENEEA. The CDR3 consists of 14 residues. The ends were cut back, 4 bases at V and 5 bases at J, with 15 bases in the middle. In DNA, the CDR3 is TGTGCCAGCAGCTCCCGGACAGCGCTAGACGAGCAGTACTTC. This gives the protein CASSSRTALDEQYF.

The rearrangement links TRBV7-6 to TRBJ2-5, with TRBD2 matching over 10 bases. Per the germline V gene, CDR1 is SGHVS and CDR2 is FNYEAQ. The CDR3 spans 15 residues. With 3 bases clipped from V and 1 base from J, the junction kept 2 bases outside the gene matches. CDR3 residues: CASSFRTSGQETQYF. For the CDR3, the DNA is TGTGCCAGCAGCTTCCGGACTAGCGGCCAAGAGACCCAGTACTTC.

The rearrangement links TRBV29-1 to TRBJ2-1; TRBD1 is a possible D gene (5 bases). Trimming took 5 bases from V and 16 from J, leaving 21 bases between them. The germline CDR1 and CDR2 sequences are SQVTM and ANQGSEA. The CDR3 consists of 12 residues. The CDR3 DNA sequence: TGCAGCGTTTTAGGTCAAAGGGCAGGGATCTTCTTC. It translates to CSVLGQRAGIFF.

V and J are TRBV28 and TRBJ1-2; weak D call: TRBD1 (6 bases). Germline V gene sequence: CDR1 MDHEN, CDR2 SYDVKM. This CDR3 has 16 amino acids. Trimming took off 1 base at V and 4 bases at J, with 16 bases between the two ends. CDR3 nucleotide sequence: TGTGCCAGCAGTTTATCCCGCGGGGGCGAGGGCTATGGCTACACCTTC. Protein product: CASSLSRGGEGYGYTF.

The chain carries TRBV19 and TRBJ2-7, with 7 bases fitting TRBD1. Germline CDR1 and CDR2: LNHDA and SQIVND (reference sequence). The CDR3 loop spans 16 amino acids. V was pared by 1 base and J by 2 bases, with 8 bases of the junction left unmatched. CDR3 coding DNA: TGTGCCAGTAGTATAGTAACAGGGGCAACGACCTACGAGCAGTACTTC. Its protein is CASSIVTGATTYEQYF.

This chain joins TRBV11-2 and TRBJ2-1; D is perhaps TRBD2 (6 bases). Trimming removed 0 bases from V and 2 bases from J, with 17 bases in between. CDR3 size: 18 residues. In germline, CDR1 is SGHAT, CDR2 FQNNGV. The CDR3 here is CASSLEPPDYPPYNEQFF. CDR3 in DNA: TGTGCCAGCAGCTTAGAGCCCCCGGACTACCCCCCCTACAATGAGCAGTTCTTC.

The V and J genes are TRBV28 and TRBJ1-5; D not resolved. Germline V gives CDR1 MDHEN, CDR2 SYDVKM. The CDR3 consists of 16 residues. V dropped 1 base and J dropped 6 bases, with 16 bases sitting between them. CDR3: CASSLLMRVLGQPQHF. The DNA for the CDR3 is TGTGCCAGCAGTTTATTGATGAGGGTTCTAGGTCAGCCCCAGCATTTT. The full variable domain, its missing parts supplied by reference TRBV28 and TRBJ1-5, is DVKVTQSSRYLVKRTGEKVFLECVQDMDHENMFWYRQDPGLGLRLIYFSYDVKMKEKGDIPEGYSVSREKKERFSLILESASTNQTSMYLCASSLLMRVLGQPQHFGDGTRLSIL.

V is TRBV5-6 and J is TRBJ1-1; a weak D match, TRBD1 (6 bases). Trimming pared 0 bases from V and 2 bases from J, leaving 11 bases between. Germline V gives CDR1 SGHDT, CDR2 YYEEEE. This CDR3 is 15 amino acids long. CDR3 coding DNA: TGTGCCAGCAGCTTGGGGGCAGGGACAAACACTGAAGCTTTCTTT. Translating gives CASSLGAGTNTEAFF.

This sequence joins TRBV5-6 and TRBJ2-2; D call uncertain. The germline V gene encodes CDR1 SGHDT and CDR2 YYEEEE. The CDR3 is 15 residues long. The V end lost 4 bases, the J end lost 3 bases, and 13 bases lay between the germline ends. CDR3 amino acids: CASSSDATHTGELFF. CDR3 sequence (DNA): TGTGCCAGCAGCAGCGACGCCACACACACCGGGGAGCTGTTTTTT.

The chain has TRBV28 and TRBJ2-1; D gene ambiguous. Trimming stripped 9 bases from V and 1 base from J, with 10 bases between. From germline, CDR1 is MDHEN and CDR2 SYDVKM. The CDR3 has 13 residues. The CDR3 nucleotides are TGTGCCAGTAAGACAAGATCCTACAATGAGCAGTTCTTC. Translation gives CASKTRSYNEQFF. The full variable domain, rest sourced from reference TRBV28 and TRBJ2-1, is DVKVTQSSRYLVKRTGEKVFLECVQDMDHENMFWYRQDPGLGLRLIYFSYDVKMKEKGDIPEGYSVSREKKERFSLILESASTNQTSMYLCASKTRSYNEQFFGPGTRLTVL.

The gene calls are TRBV19 and TRBJ1-5, with 8 positions matching TRBD1. The CDR3 length is 13 residues. Germline V gives CDR1 LNHDA, CDR2 SQIVND (reference sequence). V shed 9 bases, J shed 9 bases, and the junction held 10 bases outside the gene matches. The CDR3 DNA follows: TGTGCCAGCGGGGGGACAGGCGAACGGCCCCAGCATTTT. Its translation: CASGGTGERPQHF.

The genes are TRBV6-5 and TRBJ1-6, with D possibly matching TRBD1 (5 bases). The V end was cut by 6 bases, the J end by 5 bases, with 14 bases between. Germline V gene data show CDR1 as MNHEY and CDR2 as SVGAGI. This CDR3 comprises 15 residues. As DNA, the CDR3 is TGTGCCAGCAGCTCCTACAGGTCGGATAATTCACCCCTCCACTTT. It specifies CASSSYRSDNSPLHF.

This clone came up once. This chain links TRBV7-2 with TRBJ2-3; TRBD1 might be the D (5 bases). Germline V CDR1 and CDR2: SGHTA, FQGNSA. The germline V and J ends were trimmed by 5 bases and 2 bases, with 17 bases remaining between them. The CDR3 extends over 16 amino acids. DNA for the CDR3: TGTGCCAGCAGCACTAACAGGAAACGCTCCACAGATACGCAGTATTTT. It translates to CASSTNRKRSTDTQYF.

V is TRBV11-2 and J is TRBJ2-7; TRBD1 agrees at 9 bases. Germline CDR1 and CDR2: SGHAT and FQNNGV. J gave up 5 bases and V 6 bases, and 2 bases lay outside the gene matches. This CDR3 contains 12 residues. The DNA of the CDR3 is TGTGCCAGCAGGGGGACAGGGAACGAGCAGTACTTC. The encoded protein is CASRGTGNEQYF.

The chain joins TRBV28 to TRBJ2-5, with 8 bases lining up with TRBD2. Germline lookup yields CDR1 MDHEN and CDR2 SYDVKM. Trimming took 5 bases from V and 5 from J; bases not matched to a gene: 4. The CDR3 is 13 residues long. CDR3 sequence (DNA): TGTGCCAGCAGTCCGGGACTAGGGGAGACCCAGTACTTC. This codes for CASSPGLGETQYF.

This sequence joins TRBV19 and TRBJ2-1; D possibly corresponds to TRBD2 (6 bases). Germline CDR1 LNHDA, CDR2 SQIVND (reference sequence). V lost 5 bases and J 10 bases, leaving 15 bases between the germline ends. CDR3 length equals 13 residues. CDR3 loop: CASSPGSQSEQFF. The CDR3 DNA is TGTGCCAGTAGTCCCGGGAGCCAATCCGAGCAGTTCTTC.

The J gene is TRBJ1-1, the V gene TRBV15; D remains ambiguous. The germline V gene has CDR1 LNHNV and CDR2 YYDKDF (reference sequence). Trimming took 3 bases from V and 3 from J, leaving 11 bases between them. The CDR3 spans 14 residues. This chain's CDR3 is CATSRRSPDTEAFF. Here the CDR3 DNA reads TGTGCCACCAGCAGGCGGTCACCGGACACTGAAGCTTTCTTT.

Concerning this clone: Other DNA sequences within the sample encode an identical CDR3. This chain links TRBV11-3 with TRBJ2-1, with 14 bases that match TRBD2. CDR1 is SGHNT and CDR2 is YENEEA in the germline V gene. Trimming removed 3 bases from V and 8 bases from J; junction bases left unmatched: 0. The CDR3 has 14 amino acids. The CDR3, as DNA: TGTGCCAGCAGCTTGGGACTAGCGGGGGATGAGCAGTTCTTC. Translated: CASSLGLAGDEQFF.